Here is one T cell receptor (beta chain) with its context. These data are taken from a study of OX40 agonist ivuxolimab in advanced cancers. Assay used: immunoSEQ multiplex PCR; TCRdb lists only in-frame clones, some missing. The profile covers 75,000 to 100,000 clones, with about nine tenths appearing a single time and under 0.35% taken by the ten largest. Germline CDR1 reads LNHDA; CDR2 reads SQIVND (reference sequence). V was pared by 8 bases and J by 0 bases, with 8 bases between. This CDR3 is built from 13 residues. This TCR came from an adult with an advanced solid tumor such as melanoma, head and neck, liver or kidney cancer. Here the sequenced sample was CD4+ or CD8+ T cells sorted from blood, taken in a trial of the OX40 agonist ivuxolimab. The chain employs TRBV19 and TRBJ1-3; D unresolved. CDR3 in amino acids: CASLPNSGNTIYF. CDR3 DNA: TGTGCCAGTCTCCCCAACTCTGGAAACACCATATATTTT.